A single sample gave rise to the 27 T cell receptor beta chains below, sequenced in a study of T-cell memory formation after mild COVID-19. MiXCR was run by TCRdb on the 5' RACE reads, yielding one entry per CDR3 protein. The repertoire includes hundreds of thousands of distinct CDR3 sequences, about 20% of them detected once, and roughly a fifth sits in the top ten. Source material: PBMCs or a T cell subset sorted from them (not recorded which). Receptor source: a man aged 18 to 29 who had mild COVID-19 (a few samples of this study predate the infection). Cell type and time point are not known.

This clonotype was seen a few times. This sequence joins TRBV5-6 and TRBJ2-2; 8 bases align to TRBD1. This CDR3 has 14 residues. V shed 4 bases and J 6 bases; nucleotides not matched to a gene: 5. Per germline, CDR1 SGHDT and CDR2 YYEEEE. The CDR3 here is CASSRDRPAGELFF. CDR3 bases: TGTGCCAGCAGCAGGGACAGGCCGGCCGGGGAGCTGTTTTTT.

The genes are TRBV5-1 and TRBJ1-1, with D possibly being TRBD1 (6 bases). This CDR3 contains 16 residues. The germline gives CDR1 SGHRS, CDR2 YFSETQ. Trimming left V 2 bases short and J 3 bases short, with 17 bases between. In DNA form, the CDR3 reads TGCGCCAGCAGCTTAGGGGGTTTAGGAGCGCACACTGAAGCTTTCTTT. Translating gives CASSLGGLGAHTEAFF.

This clonotype was observed a few times. The CDR3 nucleotides read TGTGCCAGCAGCCCGGGACAGCCCAACACCGGGGAGCTGTTTTTT. Translation: CASSPGQPNTGELFF. The genes are TRBV12-3 or TRBV12-4 and TRBJ2-2; 7 positions match TRBD1. J was trimmed by 2 bases and V by 6 bases; bases with no gene match: 6. The CDR3 consists of 15 residues.

This clonotype occurred many times. The J gene is TRBJ1-3, the V gene TRBV5-1; no clear D gene. Trimming took off 2 bases at V and 3 bases at J, with 12 bases between the two ends. The germline gives CDR1 SGHRS, CDR2 YFSETQ. The CDR3 extends over 15 amino acids. The CDR3 is CASSLDGTLGNTIYF. CDR3 nucleotides: TGCGCCAGCAGCTTAGACGGAACTCTTGGAAACACCATATATTTT. Combining the CDR3 with reference TRBV5-1 and TRBJ1-3 gives the whole variable domain KAGVTQTPRYLIKTRGQQVTLSCSPISGHRSVSWYQQTPGQGLQFLFEYFSETQRNKGNFPGRFSGRQFSNSRSEMNVSTLELGDSALYLCASSLDGTLGNTIYFGEGSWLTVV.

The chain joins TRBV9 to TRBJ1-1; D is unresolved. The CDR3 has 12 amino acids. Deletions cut 1 base from V and 5 bases from J, with 6 bases between. Germline V gene sequence: CDR1 SGDLS, CDR2 YYNGEE. CDR3 sequence (DNA): TGTGCCAGCAGCGTAATTTGGACTGAAGCTTTCTTT. Protein sequence: CASSVIWTEAFF.

This clonotype was seen a handful of times. Germline and junction disagree at one end, which may indicate a read error. The rearrangement joins TRBV7-7 to TRBJ1-1; TRBD1 is a possible D gene (5 bases). This CDR3 spans 15 amino acids. CDR1 is SSHAT, CDR2 FNYEAQ, per germline (reference sequence). CDR3 in amino acids: CASSSITGTNTEAFF. In DNA, the CDR3 is TGTGCTAGCAGCTCCATAACAGGAACGAACACTGAAGCTTTCTTT.

The chain recombines TRBV27 with TRBJ2-1, with 8 bases lining up with TRBD1. This CDR3 has 12 residues. V dropped 6 bases and J dropped 8; count of bases not matched to a gene: 3. The germline gives CDR1 MNHEY, CDR2 SMNVEV (reference sequence). The CDR3 here is CASSPQGDEQFF. As DNA, the CDR3 is TGTGCCAGCAGCCCACAGGGGGATGAGCAGTTCTTC.

This clonotype was counted only a few times. The rearrangement uses TRBV9 and TRBJ2-1; TRBD1 matches 10 bases. Losses at the gene ends were 3 bases for V and 6 bases for J; bases not matched to a gene: 6. CDR3 length equals 15 residues. Germline CDR1 and CDR2: SGDLS and YYNGEE. In nucleotides, the CDR3 is TGTGCCAGCAGCGGGGACAGGGGTGAGGGCAATGAGCAGTTCTTC. Amino acids: CASSGDRGEGNEQFF.

The V and J genes are TRBV27 and TRBJ2-5; TRBD1 or TRBD2 may be the D gene (5 bases each). CDR1 and CDR2 from the germline V gene are MNHEY and SMNVEV (reference sequence). CDR3 length equals 14 residues. Trimming took off 8 bases at V and 3 bases at J, with 16 bases between the two ends. The CDR3 is CASSRGWGKETQYF. The CDR3 region has the DNA TGTGCCAGCTCCCGGGGCTGGGGAAAAGAGACCCAGTACTTC.

In its sample, this clonotype was seen many times. The rearrangement links TRBV29-1 to TRBJ1-1; D perhaps matches TRBD1 (5 bases). V was cut by 4 bases and J by 0 bases, with 9 bases left in between. Germline V lookup: CDR1 SQVTM, CDR2 ANQGSEA. The CDR3 runs 13 residues. The CDR3, as DNA: TGCAGCGTTGGTCGGGGGATGAACACTGAAGCTTTCTTT. As protein: CSVGRGMNTEAFF.

This clonotype showed up just a few times. J is TRBJ2-1 and V is TRBV20-1, with a tentative D call TRBD2 (5 bases). This CDR3 is built from 11 residues. CDR1 DFQATT and CDR2 SNEGSKA come from the germline V gene (reference sequence). V was cut by 3 bases and J by 5 bases, with 5 bases left in between. The CDR3 spells CSASGDNEQFF. Written as DNA, the CDR3 is TGCAGTGCTAGCGGGGACAATGAGCAGTTCTTC.

The chain uses TRBV15 and TRBJ1-4; 9 bases align to TRBD1. V dropped 4 bases and J dropped 7; count of bases not matched to a gene: 7. The germline CDR1 and CDR2 sequences are LNHNV and YYDKDF (reference sequence). This CDR3 is 15 amino acids long. This CDR3 reads CATSIPGQGLEKLFF. The CDR3 coding sequence is TGTGCCACCAGCATACCGGGACAGGGTCTTGAAAAACTGTTTTTT.

This clonotype has just a few counts. V usage is TRBV6-5 and J usage is TRBJ1-6, with a weak D call TRBD1 (5 bases). The CDR3 length is 18 residues. Per the germline V gene, CDR1 is MNHEY and CDR2 is SVGAGI. The V and J ends lost 0 bases and 0 bases respectively, with 12 bases between them. The DNA of the CDR3 is TGTGCCAGCAGTTACTCCCGGACAAGGAGCTCCTATAATTCACCCCTCCACTTT. Amino acid sequence: CASSYSRTRSSYNSPLHF.

This clonotype was counted a few times. The chain recombines TRBV4-3 with TRBJ2-5; 11 nucleotides agree with TRBD1. The CDR3 contains 16 residues. Germline CDR1 LGHNA, CDR2 YSLEER. The junction had 10 bases not matched to a gene; V was cut back by 5 bases and J by 5 bases. As DNA, the CDR3 is TGCGCCAGCAGCAAAACGGGACAGGGGGATTGGGAGACCCAGTACTTC. This codes for CASSKTGQGDWETQYF.

This clonotype was seen more than once but under ten times. The chain has TRBV11-3 and TRBJ2-2; D is unclear. CDR1 SGHNT and CDR2 YENEEA come from the germline V gene. This CDR3 is built from 15 residues. V was cut by 5 bases and J by 0 bases, with 10 bases left in between. As DNA, the CDR3 is TGTGCCAGCAGCCCGGCCTCTGCGAACACCGGGGAGCTGTTTTTT. Protein: CASSPASANTGELFF.

There are a few counts of this clonotype. This rearrangement joins TRBV3-1 to TRBJ1-1; a weak D match, TRBD1 (5 bases). V was shortened by 5 bases and J by 4 bases, with 14 bases between the two germline ends. The CDR3 is 14 residues long. From germline, CDR1 is LGHDT and CDR2 YNNKEL (reference sequence). The CDR3 DNA reads TGTGCCAGCAGCACAGCCGGGGGATTCACTGAAGCTTTCTTT. Translating gives CASSTAGGFTEAFF.

This rearrangement joins TRBV7-2 to TRBJ2-1; possibly TRBD2 for D (5 bases). Germline V gene sequence: CDR1 SGHTA, CDR2 FQGNSA. This CDR3 has 15 residues. V was shortened by 5 bases and J by 2 bases, with 13 bases between the two germline ends. Here the CDR3 reads CASSPGVRAYNEQFF. Written as DNA, the CDR3 is TGTGCCAGCAGCCCCGGGGTGAGGGCCTACAATGAGCAGTTCTTC.

This clonotype has a handful of counts. One end of the junction fails to match germline, which may point to a read error. The rearrangement uses TRBV9 and TRBJ1-4, with D perhaps TRBD1 (5 bases). The CDR3 has 15 residues. Germline V gene data show CDR1 as SGDLS and CDR2 as YYNGEE. CDR3 region: CASSARDDGNGKLFF. CDR3 in DNA: TGTGCCAGCAGCGCCCGGGACGATGGGAATGGAAAACTGTTTTTT.

This clonotype occurred a few times. The V call is TRBV2, the J call TRBJ2-1; unclear D gene. Trimming cost V 10 bases and J 13 bases, with 23 bases left between them. Looked up from germline, CDR1 is SNHLY and CDR2 is FYNNEI. The CDR3 has 13 amino acids. The CDR3 sequence: CATLPGSRIEQFF. In DNA form, the CDR3 reads TGTGCCACTCTCCCTGGGTCGAGGATAGAACAGTTCTTC. Using reference TRBV2 and TRBJ2-1 for the parts outside the CDR3, the full variable domain is EPEVTQTPSHQVTQMGQEVILRCVPISNHLYFYWYRQILGQKVEFLVSFYNNEISEKSEIFDDQFSVERPDGSNFTLKIRSTKLEDSAMYFCATLPGSRIEQFFGPGTRLTVL.

Regarding this clonotype: This may stem from a read error, because a much larger clone lies one nucleotide away. The chain links TRBV18 to TRBJ2-1; 12 bases line up with TRBD2. The CDR3 totals 15 residues. Looked up from germline, CDR1 is KGHSH and CDR2 is LQKENI. The CDR3 sequence is CSSSLAGGAYNEQFF. The CDR3 nucleotides are TGTTCCAGCTCGCTAGCGGGGGGGGCCTACAATGAGCAGTTCTTC.

This clonotype showed up just once. The chain combines TRBV24-1 with TRBJ1-1; 7 nucleotides agree with TRBD1. Trimming took 2 bases from V and 5 from J; bases not matched to a gene: 7. Germline V gives CDR1 KGHDR, CDR2 SFDVKD. The CDR3 has 15 amino acids. Written as DNA, the CDR3 is TGTGCCACCAGTGATTCAGGGGGAAGGAATACTGAAGCTTTCTTT. This sequence encodes CATSDSGGRNTEAFF.

This sequence joins TRBV15 and TRBJ1-1; TRBD1 is a possible D gene (5 bases). Between the trimmed V and J ends, which lost 0 bases and 1 base, there was a span of 9 bases. This CDR3 is 15 amino acids long. Looked up from germline, CDR1 is LNHNV and CDR2 is YYDKDF (reference sequence). Here the CDR3 DNA reads TGTGCCACCAGCAGAGAGTCCACAGGGAACACTGAAGCTTTCTTT. It specifies CATSRESTGNTEAFF.

This clonotype was counted a few times. One end of the junction varies from germline; a read error may be responsible. The V and J genes are TRBV12-3 or TRBV12-4 and TRBJ2-5; TRBD2 matches 8 bases. The CDR3 spans 13 residues. The CDR3 DNA reads TGTGCCAGCAGTCCTTGGGGGGGGGCGGGAGGAGACTTC. It is translated as CASSPWGGAGGDF.

This clonotype has a handful of counts. The V and J genes are TRBV4-1 and TRBJ2-2; D unresolved. Germline CDR1 reads MGHRA; CDR2 reads YSYEKL. Trimming left V 2 bases short and J 9 bases short, with 13 bases between. The length of the CDR3 is 14 residues. The CDR3 region has the DNA TGCGCCAGCAGCCAACCTGGCCGAAGACGGGAGCTGTTTTTT. It translates to CASSQPGRRRELFF.

Of note for this clonotype: At one end, the junction sequence differs from germline, possibly due to a read error. V is TRBV4-3 and J is TRBJ1-6, with TRBD1 matching over 9 bases. This CDR3 has 16 residues. CDR1 LGHNA and CDR2 YSLEER come from the germline V gene. In DNA form, the CDR3 reads TGCGCCAGCAGCCAAGAGCTGGGGACAGGGAATTCACCCCCCCACTTT. Translated: CASSQELGTGNSPPHF.

This chain joins TRBV5-1 and TRBJ2-7; D tentatively reads TRBD1 or TRBD2 (5 bases each). V was clipped by 5 bases and J by 4 bases, with 13 bases between them. The CDR3 sequence is 13 residues long. CDR1 SGHRS and CDR2 YFSETQ come from the germline V gene. The CDR3: CASRAGTAYEQYF. The DNA of the CDR3 is TGCGCCAGCAGAGCCGGGACCGCATACGAGCAGTACTTC.

This clonotype was counted a few times. The chain recombines TRBV7-2 with TRBJ2-5; maybe TRBD2 (5 bases). This CDR3 comprises 14 residues. V gave up 5 bases and J gave up 1 base, with 11 bases separating them. CDR1 SGHTA and CDR2 FQGNSA come from the germline V gene. CDR3: CASSPGLVQETQYF. In DNA form, the CDR3 reads TGTGCCAGCAGCCCGGGGTTGGTCCAAGAGACCCAGTACTTC.